Each of the 14 T cell receptor beta chains below was sequenced from the same sample in a study of T cell clonality in common variable immunodeficiency. The table came from immunoSEQ multiplex PCR; TCRdb's copy has only in-frame clones and leaves some out. The data list 40,000 or so clones, none observed once; 2.5% to 3% falls to the top ten. The sample taken for sequencing was peripheral blood mononuclear cells. These receptors all come from a person between 18 and 75 years old in good health.

This clone was counted at least ten times. The missing CDR3 end, 3 residues past where the read stops, is filled in from the germline J gene. V gene TRBV20-1 combines with J gene TRBJ2-7; D assignment may be TRBD1 or TRBD2 (5 bases each). Trimming removed 1 base at V and 4 bases at J, with 23 bases between. The V gene's germline CDR1 is DFQATT and CDR2 SNEGSKA (reference sequence). The CDR3 sequence is 17 residues long. CDR3 DNA, as far as it was read: TGCAGTGCTAGAGGGAGGCAGAGGGTTCCATCAGGGTACGAG. Translation: CSARGRQRVPSGYE. The CDR3 in its entirety is CSARGRQRVPSGYEQYF.

This clone occurred many times. The observed sequence ends 3 residues before the CDR3 terminus, with the missing tail filled in from the germline J gene. The V and J genes are TRBV14 and TRBJ1-3, with a weak D call TRBD1 (5 bases). CDR1 is SGHDN and CDR2 is FVKESK in the germline V gene. Deletions cut 4 bases from V and 0 bases from J, with 7 bases between. This CDR3 has 14 amino acids. CDR3 DNA, as far as it was read: TGTGCCAGCAGCCTGGGGCTCTCTGGAAACACC. Encoded protein: CASSLGLSGNT. The full CDR3 protein is CASSLGLSGNTIYF.

This clone was counted many times. The sequenced part of the CDR3 DNA is TGTGCCAGCAGCTTCGACAATGAG. Translated: CASSFDNE. The CDR3 reads in full as CASSFDNEQFF. The chain employs TRBV5-6 and TRBJ2-1; no definite D call. Read data end 3 residues before the CDR3 end; the end is taken from the germline J gene. The V and J ends lost 2 bases and 5 bases respectively, with 2 bases between them. The CDR3 is 11 amino acids. Germline CDR1 reads SGHDT; CDR2 reads YYEEEE.

As to this clone: The sequence runs out 3 residues before the end of the CDR3; the remainder is reconstructed from the germline J gene. The chain links TRBV20-1 to TRBJ1-1; TRBD1 matches at 9 bases. V gave up 0 bases and J gave up 4 bases; unmatched junction bases: 6. From germline, CDR1 is DFQATT and CDR2 SNEGSKA (reference sequence). The CDR3 is made up of 15 amino acids. The CDR3 region is CSARDPDRGSTEAFF. CDR3 bases read: TGCAGTGCTAGAGATCCGGACAGGGGATCCACTGAA.

This clone came up many times. The DNA ends 3 residues before the CDR3 does, and the rest of the CDR3 is filled in from the germline J gene. The chain couples TRBV6-2 or TRBV6-3 to TRBJ2-7; D is undetermined. This CDR3 is built from 13 residues. V dropped 6 bases and J dropped 0 bases, with 9 bases sitting between them. The V gene's germline CDR1 is MNHEY and CDR2 SVGEGT. The chain's CDR3 is CASRGSSSYEQYF. CDR3 DNA, as far as it was read: TGTGCCAGCAGGGGTTCTAGCTCCTACGAG.

The table lists this clone with many counts. The sequenced fragment ends 3 residues before the CDR3 boundary, so the rest is inferred from the germline J gene. The chain employs TRBV12-3 or TRBV12-4 and TRBJ1-2; weak D call: TRBD1 (6 bases). The CDR3 consists of 13 residues. V dropped 4 bases and J dropped 4 bases, with 10 bases sitting between them. The DNA read from the CDR3 is TGTGCCAGCAGTTACCCAGGGGTCTATGGC. This codes for CASSYPGVYG. The whole CDR3 is CASSYPGVYGYTF.

This clone was counted at least ten times. Incomplete CDR3 DNA: TGTGCCAGTACCCCTGGACAGAAACAAGAGACC. Translating gives CASTPGQKQET. The CDR3 in full is CASTPGQKQETQYF. The chain has TRBV19 and TRBJ2-5; maybe TRBD1 (6 bases). With the read ending 3 residues before the CDR3 end, the germline J gene is used to fill in that end. The CDR3 sequence is 14 residues long. CDR1 is LNHDA, CDR2 SQIVND, per germline (reference sequence). The germline V and J ends were trimmed by 7 bases and 2 bases, with 14 bases remaining between them.

Regarding this clone: Read coverage stops 3 residues before the CDR3 terminus; the germline J gene supplies the remainder. V gene TRBV2 combines with J gene TRBJ1-3; unclear D gene. Per germline, CDR1 SNHLY and CDR2 FYNNEI. The CDR3 consists of 16 residues. V gave up 7 bases and J gave up 1 base, with 17 bases separating them. The CDR3 bases that were read are TGTGCCAGCATGAAAGGTTTTCTTTCTTCTGGAAACACC. It yields the protein CASMKGFLSSGNT. The full CDR3 protein is CASMKGFLSSGNTIYF.

This clone came up a few times. Read coverage stops 3 residues before the CDR3 terminus; the germline J gene supplies the remainder. This chain connects TRBV18 to TRBJ1-2, with D unclear. This CDR3 is built from 15 residues. The germline CDR1 and CDR2 sequences are KGHSH and LQKENI. The CDR3 sequence is CASSRTSGRLDTYTF. The CDR3 bases that were read are TGTGCCAGCTCACGGACTAGCGGGAGGTTAGATACC.

This clone was recorded many times. The read terminates 3 residues before the CDR3 end, so the remaining end is supplied by the germline J gene. This chain connects TRBV5-4 to TRBJ1-2; D is perhaps TRBD1 (6 bases). The CDR3 consists of 14 residues. V was cut by 4 bases and J by 2 bases, with 12 bases left in between. Per the germline V gene, CDR1 is SGHNT and CDR2 is YYREEE (reference sequence). CDR3 in amino acids: CASSTYRENYGYTF. Incomplete CDR3 DNA: TGTGCCAGCAGCACGTACAGGGAAAACTATGGC.

This clone was found a few times. From the germline J gene comes the end of the CDR3, since the read stops 3 residues before it. This chain joins TRBV5-4 and TRBJ2-1; 11 bases align to TRBD2. This CDR3 has 15 residues. The germline V gene encodes CDR1 SGHNT and CDR2 YYREEE (reference sequence). Unmatched junction bases numbered 5, after V lost 4 bases and J lost 5 bases. The CDR3: CASSRGTSGNNEQFF. The DNA read from the CDR3 is TGTGCCAGCAGCCGAGGGACTAGCGGTAACAATGAG. The entire variable domain, with the rest obtained from reference TRBV5-4 and TRBJ2-1, is as follows: ETGVTQSPTHLIKTRGQQVTLRCSSQSGHNTVSWYQQALGQGPQFIFQYYREEENGRGNFPPRFSGLQFPNYSSELNVNALELDDSALYLCASSRGTSGNNEQFFGPGTRLTVL.

A few counts support this clone. Read coverage stops 3 residues before the CDR3 terminus; the germline J gene supplies the remainder. The rearrangement uses TRBV7-9 and TRBJ1-3, with D tentatively TRBD1 (5 bases). Germline loops: CDR1 SEHNR, CDR2 FQNEAQ (reference sequence). The CDR3 is 14 residues long. CDR3: CASSLVGMRDYIYF. The sequenced CDR3 bases are TGTGCCAGCAGCTTAGTGGGGATGCGGGACTAC.

This clone was counted between two and nine times. Read sequence stops 3 residues before the CDR3 end, and the germline J gene provides the missing end. The chain combines TRBV7-8 with TRBJ1-5, with 7 bases that match TRBD1. The germline V gene encodes CDR1 SGHVS and CDR2 FQNEAQ. The CDR3 is 16 amino acids. V was pared by 2 bases and J by 4 bases, with 8 bases of the junction left unmatched. The CDR3 is CASSLQPGQRNQPQHF. The part of the CDR3 DNA that was read is TGTGCCAGCAGCTTACAACCGGGACAGAGAAATCAGCCC.

This clone has a count of ten or more. With the read ending 3 residues before the CDR3 end, the germline J gene is used to fill in that end. V is TRBV19 and J is TRBJ2-1, with 7 bases fitting TRBD2. Looked up from germline, CDR1 is LNHDA and CDR2 is SQIVND (reference sequence). The trim removed 9 bases at V and 7 bases at J, leaving 9 bases unmatched. The CDR3 contains 13 residues. The CDR3 sequence is CASGKRDGNEQFF. The sequenced CDR3 bases are TGTGCCAGCGGCAAGCGGGACGGTAATGAG.